What follows describes a single TCR beta chain. Its specificity is not known. These data come from a study of cytomegalovirus exposure and HLA in healthy donors. PCR employed 60 Vbeta and 13 Jbeta primers. The assay was immunoSEQ multiplex PCR, and TCRdb's table has in-frame clones only and misses some. In the table there are 85,000 to 120,000 clones, approximately 77% of which are singletons. This CDR3 has 16 amino acids. The ends lost 4 bases at V and 2 bases at J; junction bases unmatched: 9. The V gene's germline CDR1 is SGDLS and CDR2 YYNGEE. General study points: Sequence variants that were highly shared formed a cluster that was likely a sequencing artifact. Later analysis identified a missense DCLRE1C variant that was linked to TCR beta V- and J-gene trimming.

The V call is TRBV9, the J call TRBJ2-3; 8 nucleotides match TRBD2. Sequencing was carried out using PBMCs. The clonotype was recovered from a male donor in good health and CMV-seropositive. The CDR3 nucleotides are TGTGCCAGCAGCCCGACGCGGACTAGCTCCACAGATACGCAGTATTTT. Translation gives CASSPTRTSSTDTQYF.